This TCR beta chain was captured in a study of blood T cell repertoires in COVID-19. Trimming shortened V by 4 bases and J by 4 bases, and 20 bases separated the two germline ends. The CDR3 has 16 residues. Per germline, CDR1 MNHEY and CDR2 SVGAGI. In the original workflow: How many nucleated cells were present was estimated from reference gene primer amplification. The protocol was immunoSEQ multiplex PCR, while the TCRdb copy is restricted to in-frame clones and leaves out a portion. V and J calls and clone size are copied from that table; D and trimming were computed from the DNA. The repertoire holds 250,000 to 300,000 clones, with 88% as singletons.

This TCR was recovered from a woman in her 30s with COVID-19, enrolled during active disease. The V and J genes are TRBV6-5 and TRBJ2-7; the D gene is possibly TRBD2 (6 bases). The sequenced material came from peripheral blood. CDR3 protein: CASSFQDPGSRYEQYF. CDR3 in DNA: TGTGCCAGCAGTTTCCAGGATCCCGGGAGTAGGTACGAGCAGTACTTC.